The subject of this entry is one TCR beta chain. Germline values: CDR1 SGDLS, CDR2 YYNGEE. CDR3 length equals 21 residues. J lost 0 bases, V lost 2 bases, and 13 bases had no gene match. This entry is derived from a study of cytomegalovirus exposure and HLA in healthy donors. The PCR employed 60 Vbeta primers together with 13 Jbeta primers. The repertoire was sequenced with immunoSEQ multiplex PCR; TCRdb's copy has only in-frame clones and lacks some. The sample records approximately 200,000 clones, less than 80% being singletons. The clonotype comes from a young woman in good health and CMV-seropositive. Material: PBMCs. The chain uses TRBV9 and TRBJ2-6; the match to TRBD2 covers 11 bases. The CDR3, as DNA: TGTGCCAGCAGCGTCGCAACCCCGGGACTAGCGGTTAACTCTGGGGCCAACGTCCTGACTTTC. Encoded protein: CASSVATPGLAVNSGANVLTF.